This T cell receptor beta chain was documented in a study of shared T cell receptors in the human thymus. The protocol was immunoSEQ multiplex PCR, while the TCRdb copy is restricted to in-frame clones and leaves out a portion. Here the sample spans 450,000 to 650,000 clones, more than 75% being singletons. This CDR3 comprises 13 residues. V lost 4 bases and J 8 bases, leaving 15 bases between the germline ends. CDR1 SGHRS and CDR2 YFSETQ come from the germline V gene. A further study also used this sample, focusing on human thymus T cells. That paper states: Thymus was obtained from resections taken during corrective heart surgery.

The sample was thymocytes. The chain links TRBV5-1 to TRBJ1-1, with a tentative D call TRBD1 (6 bases). This receptor was identified in a boy in the first two years of life with a congenital heart defect. CDR3: CASSPGTGTEAFF. The CDR3 DNA reads TGCGCCAGCAGCCCGGGAACAGGGACCGAAGCTTTCTTT.